The 16 T cell receptor beta chains below come from one sample, sequenced in a study of blood T cell repertoires in COVID-19. Some clones are missing from TCRdb's copy, which holds only in-frame ones; the method was immunoSEQ multiplex PCR. This sample has 130,000 to 150,000 clones, with approximately 84% found just once. Sequencing was done on a sample of peripheral blood. Every receptor here comes from a human donor with acute or convalescent COVID-19. The donor label of this sample is uncertain.

This clone was recorded a few times. This chain joins TRBV3-1 (or the pseudogene TRBV3-2) and TRBJ1-1, with 7 bases that match TRBD1. CDR3 length: 14 residues. The germline V gene encodes CDR1 LGHDT and CDR2 YNNKEL (reference sequence). Unmatched junction bases numbered 10, after V lost 7 bases and J lost 5 bases. CDR3 nucleotide sequence: TGTGCCAGCACCAGAGGACAGGCTGTAACTGAAGCTTTCTTT. It codes for CASTRGQAVTEAFF.

V usage is TRBV19 and J usage is TRBJ1-4; 7 bases agree with TRBD1. This CDR3 comprises 15 residues. The germline gives CDR1 LNHDA, CDR2 SQIVND (reference sequence). V lost 5 bases, J lost 0 bases, and 3 bases stayed unmatched. This CDR3 reads CASSPGQATNEKLFF. The CDR3, as DNA: TGTGCCAGTAGTCCAGGACAGGCAACTAATGAAAAACTGTTTTTT.

This clone was picked up a small number of times. Here the CDR3 reads CASSFLERGTEAFF. The CDR3 DNA follows: TGTGCCAGCAGCTTCCTGGAGAGAGGGACTGAAGCTTTCTTT. The rearrangement joins TRBV7-8 to TRBJ1-1, with unresolved D. V was clipped by 3 bases and J by 5 bases, with 13 bases between them. The germline V gene has CDR1 SGHVS and CDR2 FQNEAQ. CDR3 length: 14 amino acids.

The chain joins TRBV7-8 to TRBJ2-1, with 7 nucleotides matching TRBD2. The CDR3 consists of 15 residues. CDR1 and CDR2 from the germline V gene are SGHVS and FQNEAQ. The trim removed 5 bases at V and 1 base at J, leaving 5 bases unmatched. The CDR3 nucleotides are TGTGCCAGCAGCCAGTGGGAGGGATCCTACAATGAGCAGTTCTTC. Translation: CASSQWEGSYNEQFF.

The chain is built from TRBV6-5 and TRBJ1-6; no reliable D call. CDR3 length: 16 residues. The V end lost 2 bases, the J end lost 7 bases, and 15 bases lay between the germline ends. Germline assignment: CDR1 MNHEY and CDR2 SVGAGI. The CDR3 reads CASSYGERAINSPLHF. Written as DNA, the CDR3 is TGTGCCAGCAGTTACGGGGAGCGGGCAATCAATTCACCCCTCCACTTT.

This chain uses TRBV25-1 with TRBJ1-1; D is uncertain. V lost 2 bases to trimming and J lost 1 base, with 11 bases between them. The CDR3 has 15 residues. Germline CDR1 and CDR2: MGHDK and SYGVNS. The CDR3 nucleotides read TGTGCCAGCAGTGAAATTAACAGCGGGAACACTGAAGCTTTCTTT. It specifies CASSEINSGNTEAFF. The complete variable domain, with remaining parts taken from reference TRBV25-1 and TRBJ1-1, reads EADIYQTPRYLVIGTGKKITLECSQTMGHDKMYWYQQDPGMELHLIHYSYGVNSTEKGDLSSESTVSRIRTEHFPLTLESARPSHTSQYLCASSEINSGNTEAFFGQGTRLTVV.

The genes are TRBV7-3 and TRBJ2-3; maybe TRBD2 (5 bases). Trimming pared 5 bases from V and 4 bases from J, leaving 19 bases between. CDR1 and CDR2 (germline): SGHTA, FQGTGA. CDR3 length: 16 amino acids. The CDR3: CASSVSGLGGADTQYF. The CDR3 nucleotides read TGTGCCAGCAGCGTATCCGGACTTGGTGGCGCAGATACGCAGTATTTT.

J is TRBJ2-1 and V is TRBV24-1, with a weak D call TRBD1 (5 bases). Germline V gives CDR1 KGHDR, CDR2 SFDVKD. Trimming cost V 1 base and J 8 bases, with 14 bases left between them. The CDR3 spans 15 residues. The CDR3 is CATSDFSQGRDEQFF. The CDR3 DNA reads TGTGCCACCAGTGATTTTTCCCAGGGCAGGGATGAGCAGTTCTTC.

This clone came up a few times. The rearrangement links TRBV29-1 to TRBJ2-1, with D perhaps TRBD2 (5 bases). Trimming cost V 7 bases and J 0 bases, with 10 bases left between them. Per germline, CDR1 SQVTM and CDR2 ANQGSEA. CDR3 size: 13 residues. For the CDR3, the DNA is TGCAGCGCTCGGACTGGCTCCTACAATGAGCAGTTCTTC. Its protein product is CSARTGSYNEQFF.

About this clone itself: The sample carries other DNA sequences with the same CDR3. This sequence joins TRBV2 and TRBJ2-5; D gene ambiguous. V was pared by 6 bases and J by 2 bases, with 4 bases between. The CDR3 runs 11 residues. Germline CDR1 reads SNHLY; CDR2 reads FYNNEI. CDR3 sequence: CASSPQETQYF. CDR3 sequence (DNA): TGTGCCAGCAGCCCTCAAGAGACCCAGTACTTC.

The genes are TRBV19 and TRBJ2-7; 9 bases are a match to TRBD1. The CDR3 loop spans 15 amino acids. The junction had 8 bases not matched to a gene; V was cut back by 5 bases and J by 3 bases. Germline CDR1 LNHDA, CDR2 SQIVND (reference sequence). The CDR3 bases are TGTGCCAGTAGTGAGACGGACAGGGGAGTCTACGAGCAGTACTTC. It specifies CASSETDRGVYEQYF.

V gene TRBV2 combines with J gene TRBJ1-2, with 7 bases that match TRBD1. The CDR3 length is 13 residues. Trimming cost V 11 bases and J 3 bases; bases outside gene matches: 9. Germline values: CDR1 SNHLY, CDR2 FYNNEI. This CDR3 is CAAQEGADYGYTF. The CDR3 DNA reads TGTGCCGCGCAGGAGGGGGCGGACTATGGCTACACCTTC.

The chain couples TRBV2 to TRBJ2-7, with a possible D match to TRBD1 (6 bases). V was cut by 2 bases and J by 8 bases, with 10 bases left in between. This CDR3 region has 12 residues. Germline V gives CDR1 SNHLY, CDR2 FYNNEI. For the CDR3, the DNA is TGTGCCAGCAGTGAAAGGGGGTCCAAGCAGTACGTC. It encodes CASSERGSKQYV.

This clone has a single count. The chain recombines TRBV6-1 with TRBJ2-2; D perhaps matches TRBD1 (5 bases). Trimming left V 0 bases short and J 4 bases short, with 9 bases between. The length of the CDR3 is 15 residues. Germline lookup yields CDR1 MNHNS and CDR2 SASEGT. In nucleotides, the CDR3 is TGTGCCAGCAGTGAAGCGGCAGGGCGCACCGGGGAGCTGTTTTTT. Translating it yields CASSEAAGRTGELFF.

The rearrangement joins TRBV19 to TRBJ2-3; 7 bases map to TRBD2. The junction had 9 bases not matched to a gene; V was cut back by 5 bases and J by 4 bases. The length of the CDR3 is 15 residues. Germline CDR1 LNHDA, CDR2 SQIVND (reference sequence). The CDR3 DNA follows: TGTGCCAGTAGTGCCCGTGGGAGGGAATCAGATACGCAGTATTTT. As protein: CASSARGRESDTQYF.

This clone is a singleton in its sample. The V gene is TRBV6-6, the J gene TRBJ2-4; TRBD1 might be the D (5 bases). CDR1 and CDR2 from the germline V gene are MNHNY and SVGAGI (reference sequence). V was shortened by 6 bases and J by 0 bases, with 15 bases between the two germline ends. The CDR3 extends over 16 amino acids. CDR3 region: CASRQDATVAKNIQYF. The CDR3 region has the DNA TGTGCCAGCAGACAGGACGCGACAGTAGCCAAAAACATTCAGTACTTC.